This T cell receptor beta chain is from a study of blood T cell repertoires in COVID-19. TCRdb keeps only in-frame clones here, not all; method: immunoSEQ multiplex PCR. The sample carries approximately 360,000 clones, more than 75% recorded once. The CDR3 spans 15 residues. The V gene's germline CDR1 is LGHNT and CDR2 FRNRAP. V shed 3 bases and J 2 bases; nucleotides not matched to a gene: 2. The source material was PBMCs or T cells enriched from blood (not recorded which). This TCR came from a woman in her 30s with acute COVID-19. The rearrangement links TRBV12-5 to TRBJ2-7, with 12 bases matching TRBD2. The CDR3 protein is CASGFRLAGAYEQYF. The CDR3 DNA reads TGTGCTAGTGGTTTTCGACTAGCGGGAGCCTACGAGCAGTACTTC.